This is a list of T cell receptor beta chains from one sample in a study of blood T cell repertoires in COVID-19. Assay: immunoSEQ multiplex PCR; the TCRdb copy retains only in-frame clones and omits some. The sample lists approximately 90,000 clones; 70% to 90% were seen once. Material: peripheral blood. These receptors were obtained from a man of 80 years or more with active or convalescent COVID-19. The CDR3 runs from the conserved cysteine through the conserved F or W. D genes are given only for firm matches. Expanded clones get a size class; other rows say once, few or many, or leave the size out.

-	TRBV6-5	once	TRBJ1-5	TGTGCCAGCAGTTACGGGACAAATAGCAATCAGCCCCAGCATTTT	CASSYGTNSNQPQHF
TRBD2	TRBV30	-	TRBJ2-2	TGTGCCTGGATAGGGCCCCCCGGCGGGGGATCGAACACCGGGGAGCTGTTTTTT	CAWIGPPGGGSNTGELFF
-	TRBV6-2/TRBV6-3	-	TRBJ1-1	TGTGCCAGCAGTTACCCATCAGACAGGATGATGAACACTGAAGCTTTCTTT	CASSYPSDRMMNTEAFF
TRBD1	TRBV6-2/TRBV6-3	-	TRBJ2-2	TGTGCCAGCAGCCGCGACAGGGTAGCAGCCGGGGAGCTGTTTTTT	CASSRDRVAAGELFF
-	TRBV19	-	TRBJ2-2	TGTGCCAGTAGTTTCGGGCGAGGACAGTTCACCGGGGAGCTGTTTTTT	CASSFGRGQFTGELFF
TRBD2	TRBV5-1	-	TRBJ2-2	TGCGCCAGCAGCGCACTAGCGGGCGACGGGGAGCTGTTTTTT	CASSALAGDGELFF
-	TRBV6-5	-	TRBJ2-1	TGTGCCAGCAGTTGGTCGATTAGCTCCTACAATGAGCAGTTCTTC	CASSWSISSYNEQFF
TRBD1	TRBV18	-	TRBJ2-5	TGTGCCAGCTCAAATAACAGGGGGCCCCAAGAGACCCAGTACTTC	CASSNNRGPQETQYF
-	TRBV28	-	TRBJ2-7	TGTGCCAGCAGTTCACCATCGGCAGGCGCAAAAAACACCTACGAGCAGTACTTC	CASSSPSAGAKNTYEQYF
-	TRBV18	-	TRBJ1-3	TGTGCCAGCTCACCTGGAGGGGTATCTTCTGGAAACACCATATATTTT	CASSPGGVSSGNTIYF
TRBD1	TRBV18	-	TRBJ1-2	TGTGCCAGCTCACCACCGTCTTTACAGGGGGCTTTTGGCTACACCTTC	CASSPPSLQGAFGYTF
TRBD2	TRBV3-1/TRBV3-2	-	TRBJ2-7	TGTGCCAGCAGCCAAGAACTAGCGGGAACTACCGCCTACGAGCAGTACTTC	CASSQELAGTTAYEQYF
-	TRBV9	-	TRBJ1-3	TGTGCCAGCAGCGTAGAGGCGGGTATTGGAAACACCATATATTTT	CASSVEAGIGNTIYF
TRBD1	TRBV29-1	few	TRBJ1-2	TGCAGCACGGACAGGGGGGGCTACACCTTC	CSTDRGGYTF
TRBD1	TRBV6-1	-	TRBJ1-1	TGTGCCAGCAGTGATTCTTCTAGGACAGGGGGCGCGTCTTTCTTT	CASSDSSRTGGASFF
TRBD1	TRBV5-4	-	TRBJ1-1	TGTGCCAGCAGCACCGGGACAGAGAACACTGAAGCTTTCTTT	CASSTGTENTEAFF
TRBD1	TRBV3-1/TRBV3-2	-	TRBJ1-5	TGTGCCAGCAGCCAAGAAGGACAGGGTCATCAGCCCCAGCATTTT	CASSQEGQGHQPQHF
TRBD1	TRBV24-1	-	TRBJ2-2	TGTGCCACCAGTGACTTTACAGGGGGCAAAAACACCGGGGAGCTGTTTTTT	CATSDFTGGKNTGELFF
TRBD2	TRBV29-1	-	TRBJ2-3	TGCAGCGTTGTGCTAGCGGGAGGTTCAGATACGCAGTATTTT	CSVVLAGGSDTQYF
TRBD2	TRBV10-3	few	TRBJ2-1	TGTGCCATCAGTGAGTCTCTAGCGGGAGGCTATGAGCAGTTCTTC	CAISESLAGGYEQFF
-	TRBV7-9	-	TRBJ1-6	TGTGCCAGCAGCTTAGAACAGTATAATTCACCCCTCCACTTT	CASSLEQYNSPLHF
-	TRBV19	-	TRBJ1-2	TGTGCCAGTAGCCGGGACACTCGCAACTATGGCTACACCTTC	CASSRDTRNYGYTF
-	TRBV5-6	-	TRBJ2-6	TGTGCCAGCAGCTTGGGACAGTCTGGGGCCAACGTCCTGACTTTC	CASSLGQSGANVLTF
TRBD1	TRBV7-9	-	TRBJ2-5	TGTGCCAGCATCGGGACAGGGAAAGAGACCCAGTACTTC	CASIGTGKETQYF
-	TRBV7-2	-	TRBJ1-3	TGTGCCAGCAGTCCACCCCGGAACACCATATATTTT	CASSPPRNTIYF
-	TRBV11-2	-	TRBJ2-7	TGTGCCAGCAGCTTAGACACGACAGTGTACGAGCAGTACTTC	CASSLDTTVYEQYF
TRBD1	TRBV19	-	TRBJ1-5	TGTGCCAGTAGACCCGGGACAGGGCTCAATCAGCCCCAGCATTTT	CASRPGTGLNQPQHF
-	TRBV4-3	-	TRBJ2-4	TGCGCCAGCAGCCAAGTGGTTGGCAACATTCAGTACTTC	CASSQVVGNIQYF
TRBD2	TRBV10-3	-	TRBJ2-7	TGTGCCATCAGTAAGACTAGCGGAACCGAATGGTACGAGCAGTACTTC	CAISKTSGTEWYEQYF
-	TRBV6-2/TRBV6-3	-	TRBJ1-2	TGTGCCAGCAGTCCACGCGGGGACGGGAATGGCTACACCTTC	CASSPRGDGNGYTF
-	TRBV5-4	-	TRBJ2-3	TGTGCCAGCAGCACATCAGGAGGGGCCCCAGATACGCAGTATTTT	CASSTSGGAPDTQYF
TRBD1	TRBV3-1/TRBV3-2	-	TRBJ1-6	TGTGCCAGCGGACAGGGAATCGATTCACCCCTCCACTTT	CASGQGIDSPLHF
-	TRBV29-1	-	TRBJ1-5	TGCAGCGTTGAAGATGGGTCAGGGTCTCAGCCCCAGCATTTT	CSVEDGSGSQPQHF
-	TRBV9	-	TRBJ1-3	TGTGCCAGCAGCGTAGCCCCGGGACAAACCTCTGGAAACACCATATATTTT	CASSVAPGQTSGNTIYF
TRBD1	TRBV19	-	TRBJ2-5	TGTGCCAGTAGTATAGGACAGGGGAGAGGTGAGACCCAGTACTTC	CASSIGQGRGETQYF
-	TRBV15	once	TRBJ1-1	TGTGCCACCAGCCTCGCCCCGCAGGGGCCGAACACTGAAGCTTTCTTT	CATSLAPQGPNTEAFF
-	TRBV6-2/TRBV6-3	-	TRBJ1-1	TGTGCCAGCAGTTACAAGGGGCCCTTGTACACTGAAGCTTTCTTT	CASSYKGPLYTEAFF
TRBD2	TRBV27	-	TRBJ2-7	TGTGCCAGCAGTTTAGGCGGCGGGGGAAACTCCTACGAGCAGTACTTC	CASSLGGGGNSYEQYF
-	TRBV5-1	-	TRBJ2-3	TGCGCCAGCAGCGTCGGGACTCGAACTGCCACAGATACGCAGTATTTT	CASSVGTRTATDTQYF
-	TRBV4-2	-	TRBJ2-1	TGTGCCAGCAGTCAGTCTAGGACAGCAAGCAATGAGCAGTTCTTC	CASSQSRTASNEQFF
TRBD1	TRBV3-1/TRBV3-2	-	TRBJ2-6	TGTGCCAGCAGCCAAGAAAGGGGGCGCTCTGGGGCCAACGTCCTGACTTTC	CASSQERGRSGANVLTF
-	TRBV7-2	-	TRBJ1-1	TGTGCCGGACCTCCGACCGCGGGATCCATGAACACTGAAGCTTTCTTT	CAGPPTAGSMNTEAFF
-	TRBV5-1	-	TRBJ1-1	TGCGCCAGCAGCTTGGAAGGGAGGAACACTGAAGCTTTCTTT	CASSLEGRNTEAFF
-	TRBV19	-	TRBJ2-1	TGTGCCAGTAGAAACGACAGGTCCAATGAGCAGTTCTTC	CASRNDRSNEQFF
TRBD1	TRBV9	-	TRBJ1-5	TGTGCCAGCAGCCCCCCGGGACAGGGAAATCAGCCCCAGCATTTT	CASSPPGQGNQPQHF
-	TRBV14	-	TRBJ1-2	TGTGCCAGCAGCCTGAGCCCAGGGATCTATGGCTACACCTTC	CASSLSPGIYGYTF
TRBD2	TRBV7-2	-	TRBJ2-7	TGTGCCAGCAGCTTAGAATGGATGGGCGGGAGAGAATACTACGAGCAGTACTTC	CASSLEWMGGREYYEQYF
-	TRBV7-3	-	TRBJ2-5	TGTGCCAGCCAACTCTCGGCTAGCGCGGAGACCCAGTACTTC	CASQLSASAETQYF